This passage covers 6 T cell receptor beta chains from one sample sequenced in a study of T cells in Graves' hyperthyroidism and ophthalmopathy. The TCR beta CDR3 regions underwent amplification using RNA transcripts as the source. With the HTBI primer set, the TCR CDR3 went through a first round of RT-PCR. TCRdb itself ran the multiplex PCR reads through MiXCR, one entry per CDR3 protein. Here the sample spans over 550,000 distinct CDR3 sequences, 16% being singletons. Material for sequencing was blood. The receptors come from a woman under 30 with Graves' hyperthyroidism.

This clonotype was counted many times. The chain couples TRBV5-1 to TRBJ1-5; D is perhaps TRBD1 (6 bases). The CDR3 has 14 residues. V was trimmed by 1 base and J by 6 bases, leaving 11 bases between them. CDR1 is SGHRS, CDR2 YFSETQ, per germline. The DNA of the CDR3 is TGCGCCAGCAGCTTGAAGGGGGGGGTTCAGCCCCAGCATTTT. Its translation is CASSLKGGVQPQHF.

The chain joins TRBV6-1 to TRBJ2-2, with 9 bases aligning to TRBD1. Trimming removed 5 bases from V and 7 bases from J; junction bases left unmatched: 5. Per germline, CDR1 MNHNS and CDR2 SASEGT. This CDR3 region has 14 residues. CDR3 nucleotides: TGTGCCAGCAGTAACAGGGGGCAGGGCGGGGAGCTGTTTTTT. This sequence encodes CASSNRGQGGELFF.

In this sample, this clonotype turned up a few times. This chain connects TRBV12-3 or TRBV12-4 to TRBJ1-6; a possible D gene is TRBD1 (5 bases). Trimming removed 7 bases from V and 6 bases from J, with 16 bases in between. This CDR3 contains 15 residues. The CDR3 protein is CASTRGAGFNSPLHF. CDR3 nucleotide sequence: TGTGCCAGCACCCGGGGCGCGGGCTTTAATTCACCCCTCCACTTT.

The table lists this clonotype with many counts. The V gene is TRBV20-1, the J gene TRBJ1-5; tentative D call: TRBD1 (5 bases). The CDR3 covers 14 residues. V lost 3 bases and J 6 bases, leaving 15 bases between the germline ends. Germline CDR1 and CDR2: DFQATT and SNEGSKA (reference sequence). The CDR3 nucleotides read TGCAGTGCTAGCTTGTCAGGGATGAGTCAGCCCCAGCATTTT. Translation gives CSASLSGMSQPQHF.

This clonotype was found many times. V usage is TRBV6-6 and J usage is TRBJ1-1; unclear D gene. The CDR3 totals 15 residues. Germline lookup yields CDR1 MNHNY and CDR2 SVGAGI (reference sequence). The V end lost 0 bases, the J end lost 1 base, and 9 bases lay between the germline ends. The CDR3 protein is CASSYSTAANTEAFF. CDR3 sequence (DNA): TGTGCCAGCAGTTACTCGACGGCAGCGAACACTGAAGCTTTCTTT.

The table lists this clonotype with many counts. The chain has TRBV10-3 and TRBJ2-3; 10 bases align to TRBD1. There are 15 residues in the CDR3. The germline CDR1 and CDR2 sequences are ENHRY and SYGVKD. V shed 8 bases and J 2 bases; nucleotides not matched to a gene: 7. The CDR3: CAIGGQGPNTDTQYF. In DNA, the CDR3 is TGTGCCATCGGGGGACAGGGGCCGAACACAGATACGCAGTATTTT.